This T cell receptor (beta chain) was identified in a study of T cells after yellow fever vaccination. Per germline, CDR1 MNHEY and CDR2 SMNVEV (reference sequence). The CDR3 runs 12 residues. The V end lost 4 bases, the J end lost 7 bases, and 5 bases lay between the germline ends. A universal primer site and UMIs were added as TCR cDNA was made by 5'RACE template switching. TCRdb used MiXCR to reprocess the 5' RACE reads, holding one entry per CDR3 protein. This table holds about 68,000 distinct CDR3 sequences, 6.5% found once. The rearrangement links TRBV27 to TRBJ1-6; tentative D call: TRBD1 (5 bases). The sequences come from CD8+ T cells sorted from PBMCs, collected roughly 47 days after the first yellow fever vaccination. The receptor's source is a man aged 18 to 29 who received the YFV17D yellow fever vaccine. CDR3 in DNA: TGTGCCAGCAGTTGGGGGAATTCACCCCTCCACTTT. Amino acid sequence: CASSWGNSPLHF.